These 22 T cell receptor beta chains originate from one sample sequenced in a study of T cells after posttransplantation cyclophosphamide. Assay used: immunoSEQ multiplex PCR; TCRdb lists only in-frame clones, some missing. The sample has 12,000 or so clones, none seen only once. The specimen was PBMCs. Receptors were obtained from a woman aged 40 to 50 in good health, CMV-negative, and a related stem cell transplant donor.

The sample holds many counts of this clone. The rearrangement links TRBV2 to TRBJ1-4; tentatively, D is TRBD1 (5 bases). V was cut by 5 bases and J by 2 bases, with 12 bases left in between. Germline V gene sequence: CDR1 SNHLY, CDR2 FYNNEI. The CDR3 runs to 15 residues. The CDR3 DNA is TGTGCCAGCAGTATGCAGGGTACGACTAATGAAAAACTGTTTTTT. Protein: CASSMQGTTNEKLFF.

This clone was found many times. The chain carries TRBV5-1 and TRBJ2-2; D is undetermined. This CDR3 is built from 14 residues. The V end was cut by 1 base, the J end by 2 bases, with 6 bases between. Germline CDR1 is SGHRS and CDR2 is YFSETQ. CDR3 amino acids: CASSLRYNTGELFF. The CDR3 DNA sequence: TGCGCCAGCAGCTTGCGGTACAACACCGGGGAGCTGTTTTTT.

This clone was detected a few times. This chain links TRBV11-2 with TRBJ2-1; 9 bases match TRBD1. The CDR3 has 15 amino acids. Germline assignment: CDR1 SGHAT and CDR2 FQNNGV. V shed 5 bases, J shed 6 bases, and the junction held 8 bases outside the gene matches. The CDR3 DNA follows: TGTGCCAGCAGCCGCGGGGACAGGGACTTCAATGAGCAGTTCTTC. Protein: CASSRGDRDFNEQFF.

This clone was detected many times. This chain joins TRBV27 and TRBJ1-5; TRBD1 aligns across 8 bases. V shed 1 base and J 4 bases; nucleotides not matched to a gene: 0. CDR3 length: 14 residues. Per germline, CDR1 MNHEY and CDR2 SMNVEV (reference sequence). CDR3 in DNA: TGTGCCAGCAGTTTATGGACAGGGAATCAGCCCCAGCATTTT. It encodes CASSLWTGNQPQHF.

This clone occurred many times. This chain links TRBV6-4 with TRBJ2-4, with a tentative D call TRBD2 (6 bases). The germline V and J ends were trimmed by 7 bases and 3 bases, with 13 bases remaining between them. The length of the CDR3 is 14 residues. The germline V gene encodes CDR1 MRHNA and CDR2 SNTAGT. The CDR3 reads CASKGGVDKNIQYF. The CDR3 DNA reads TGTGCCAGCAAAGGCGGGGTAGACAAAAACATTCAGTACTTC.

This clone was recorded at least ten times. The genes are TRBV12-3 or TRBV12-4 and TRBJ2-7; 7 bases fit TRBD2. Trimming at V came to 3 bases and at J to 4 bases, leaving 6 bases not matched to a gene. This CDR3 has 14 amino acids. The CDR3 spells CASSFFRGGYEQYF. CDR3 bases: TGTGCCAGCAGTTTTTTTCGGGGAGGGTACGAGCAGTACTTC.

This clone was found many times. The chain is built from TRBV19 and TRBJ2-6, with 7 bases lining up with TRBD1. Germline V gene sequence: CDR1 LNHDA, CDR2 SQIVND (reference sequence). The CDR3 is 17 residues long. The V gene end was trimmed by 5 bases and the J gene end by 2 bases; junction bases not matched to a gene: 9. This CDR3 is CASSPQWTGAGANVLTF. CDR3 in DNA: TGTGCCAGTAGTCCCCAATGGACAGGTGCTGGGGCCAACGTCCTGACTTTC.

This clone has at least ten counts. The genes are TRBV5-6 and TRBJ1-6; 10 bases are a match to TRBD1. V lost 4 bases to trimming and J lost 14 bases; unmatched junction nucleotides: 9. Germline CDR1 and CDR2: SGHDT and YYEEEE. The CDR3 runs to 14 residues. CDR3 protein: CASSLDRGRFTLHF. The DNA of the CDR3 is TGTGCCAGCAGCCTAGACAGGGGGCGTTTTACCCTCCACTTT.

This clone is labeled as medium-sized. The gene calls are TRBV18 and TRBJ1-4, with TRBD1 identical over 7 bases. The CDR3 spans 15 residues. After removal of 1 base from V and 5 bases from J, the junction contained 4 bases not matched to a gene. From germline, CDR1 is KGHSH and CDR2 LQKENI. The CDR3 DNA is TGTGCCAGCTCACCACGATTACAGGGGAATGAAAAACTGTTTTTT. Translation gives CASSPRLQGNEKLFF.

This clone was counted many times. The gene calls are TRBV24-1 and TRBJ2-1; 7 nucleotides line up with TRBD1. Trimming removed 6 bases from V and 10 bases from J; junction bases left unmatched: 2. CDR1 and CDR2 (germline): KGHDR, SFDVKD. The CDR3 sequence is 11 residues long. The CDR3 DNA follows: TGTGCCACCAGTAAACAGGGGGAGCAGTTCTTC. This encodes CATSKQGEQFF.

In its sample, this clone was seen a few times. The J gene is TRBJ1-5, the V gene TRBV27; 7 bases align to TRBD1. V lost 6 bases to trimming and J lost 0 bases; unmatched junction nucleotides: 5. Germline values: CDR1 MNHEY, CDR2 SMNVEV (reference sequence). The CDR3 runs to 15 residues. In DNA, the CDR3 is TGTGCCAGCAGGGGGACAGCTTATAGCAATCAGCCCCAGCATTTT. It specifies CASRGTAYSNQPQHF.

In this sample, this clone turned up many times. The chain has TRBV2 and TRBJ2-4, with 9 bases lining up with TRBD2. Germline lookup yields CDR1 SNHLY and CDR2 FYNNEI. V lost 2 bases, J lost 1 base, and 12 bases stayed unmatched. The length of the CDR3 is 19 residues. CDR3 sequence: CASSERVPSGEPAKNIQYF. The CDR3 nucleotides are TGTGCCAGCAGTGAAAGGGTCCCTAGCGGGGAGCCGGCCAAAAACATTCAGTACTTC. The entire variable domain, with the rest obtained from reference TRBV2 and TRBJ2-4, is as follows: EPEVTQTPSHQVTQMGQEVILRCVPISNHLYFYWYRQILGQKVEFLVSFYNNEISEKSEIFDDQFSVERPDGSNFTLKIRSTKLEDSAMYFCASSERVPSGEPAKNIQYFGAGTRLSVL.

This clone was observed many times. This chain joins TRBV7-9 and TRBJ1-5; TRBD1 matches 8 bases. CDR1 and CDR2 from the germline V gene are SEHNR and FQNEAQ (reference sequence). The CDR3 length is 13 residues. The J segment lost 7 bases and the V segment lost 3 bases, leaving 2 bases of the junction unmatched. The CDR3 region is CASSLTGEQPQHF. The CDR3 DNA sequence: TGTGCCAGCAGCTTGACAGGGGAACAGCCCCAGCATTTT.

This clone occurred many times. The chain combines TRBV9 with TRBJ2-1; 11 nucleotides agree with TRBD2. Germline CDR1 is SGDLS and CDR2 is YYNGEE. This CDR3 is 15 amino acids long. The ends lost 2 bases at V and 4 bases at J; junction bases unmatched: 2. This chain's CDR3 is CASSVTSGTYNEQFF. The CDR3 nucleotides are TGTGCCAGCAGCGTGACTAGCGGGACTTACAATGAGCAGTTCTTC.

In DNA form, the CDR3 reads TGTGCCAGCAGCGTAGGGCAGGATGGGACAGGGGTTGAAGCTTTCTTT. Its protein product is CASSVGQDGTGVEAFF. The V and J genes are TRBV9 and TRBJ1-1; 10 bases match TRBD1. Germline V lookup: CDR1 SGDLS, CDR2 YYNGEE. This CDR3 has 16 amino acids. The J segment lost 7 bases and the V segment lost 0 bases, leaving 9 bases of the junction unmatched. The entire variable domain, with the rest obtained from reference TRBV9 and TRBJ1-1, is as follows: DSGVTQTPKHLITATGQRVTLRCSPRSGDLSVYWYQQSLDQGLQFLIQYYNGEERAKGNILERFSAQQFPDLHSELNLSSLELGDSALYFCASSVGQDGTGVEAFFGQGTRLTVV.

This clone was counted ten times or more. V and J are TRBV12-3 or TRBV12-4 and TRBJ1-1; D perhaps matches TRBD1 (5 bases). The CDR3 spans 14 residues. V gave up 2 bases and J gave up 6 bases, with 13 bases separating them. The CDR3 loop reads CASSLFSGLAEAFF. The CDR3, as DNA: TGTGCCAGCAGTTTATTTTCGGGACTCGCTGAAGCTTTCTTT.

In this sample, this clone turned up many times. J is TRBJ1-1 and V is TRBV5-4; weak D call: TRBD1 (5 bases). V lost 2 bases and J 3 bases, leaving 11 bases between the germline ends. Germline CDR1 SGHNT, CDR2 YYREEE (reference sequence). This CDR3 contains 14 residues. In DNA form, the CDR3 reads TGTGCCAGCAGCTTTGACCGGGGGGACACTGAAGCTTTCTTT. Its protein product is CASSFDRGDTEAFF.

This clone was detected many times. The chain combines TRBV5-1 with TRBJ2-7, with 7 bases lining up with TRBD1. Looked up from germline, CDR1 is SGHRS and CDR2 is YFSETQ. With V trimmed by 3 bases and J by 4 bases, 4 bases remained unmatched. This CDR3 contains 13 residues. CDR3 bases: TGCGCCAGCAGCTCCTCGACAGGGTACGAGCAGTACTTC. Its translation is CASSSSTGYEQYF.

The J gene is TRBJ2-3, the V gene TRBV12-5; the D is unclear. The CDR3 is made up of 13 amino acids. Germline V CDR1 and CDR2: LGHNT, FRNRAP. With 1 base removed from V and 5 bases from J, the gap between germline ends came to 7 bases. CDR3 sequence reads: CASGLGRGDTQYF. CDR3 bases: TGTGCTAGTGGTTTGGGGCGCGGAGATACGCAGTATTTT.

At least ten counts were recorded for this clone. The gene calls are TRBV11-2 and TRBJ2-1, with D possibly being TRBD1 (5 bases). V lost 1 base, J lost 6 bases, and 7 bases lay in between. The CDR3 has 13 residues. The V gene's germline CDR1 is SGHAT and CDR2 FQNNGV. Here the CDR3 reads CASSLGQINEQFF. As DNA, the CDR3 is TGTGCCAGCAGCTTAGGACAGATCAATGAGCAGTTCTTC. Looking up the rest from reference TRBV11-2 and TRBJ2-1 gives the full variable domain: EAGVAQSPRYKIIEKRQSVAFWCNPISGHATLYWYQQILGQGPKLLIQFQNNGVVDDSQLPKDRFSAERLKGVDSTLKIQPAKLEDSAVYLCASSLGQINEQFFGPGTRLTVL.

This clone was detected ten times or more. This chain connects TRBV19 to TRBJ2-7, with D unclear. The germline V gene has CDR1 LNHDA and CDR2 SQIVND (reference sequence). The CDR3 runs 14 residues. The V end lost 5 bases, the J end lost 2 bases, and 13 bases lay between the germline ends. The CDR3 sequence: CASSVHDTAYEQYF. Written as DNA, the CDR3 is TGTGCCAGTAGTGTCCACGACACAGCCTACGAGCAGTACTTC.

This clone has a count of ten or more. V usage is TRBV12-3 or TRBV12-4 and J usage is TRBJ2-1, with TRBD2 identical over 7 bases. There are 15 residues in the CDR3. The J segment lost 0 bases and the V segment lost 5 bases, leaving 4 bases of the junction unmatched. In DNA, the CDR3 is TGTGCCAGCAGTAGCGGGGTTGGCTCCTACAATGAGCAGTTCTTC. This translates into CASSSGVGSYNEQFF.